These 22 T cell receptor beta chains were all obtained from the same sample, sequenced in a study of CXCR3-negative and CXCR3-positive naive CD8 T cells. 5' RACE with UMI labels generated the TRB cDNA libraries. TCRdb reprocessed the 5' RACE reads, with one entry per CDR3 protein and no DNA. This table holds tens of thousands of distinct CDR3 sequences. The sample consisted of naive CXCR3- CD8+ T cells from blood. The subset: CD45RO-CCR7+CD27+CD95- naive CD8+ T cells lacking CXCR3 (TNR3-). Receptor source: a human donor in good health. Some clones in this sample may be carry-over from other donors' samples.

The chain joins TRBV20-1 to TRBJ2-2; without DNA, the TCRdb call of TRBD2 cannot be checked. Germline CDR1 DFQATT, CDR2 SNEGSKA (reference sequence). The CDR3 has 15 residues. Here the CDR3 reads CSAPPLGRGTGELFF.

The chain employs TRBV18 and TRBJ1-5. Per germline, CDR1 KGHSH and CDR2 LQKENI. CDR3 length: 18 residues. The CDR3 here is CASSPGTTPSPSNQPQHF.

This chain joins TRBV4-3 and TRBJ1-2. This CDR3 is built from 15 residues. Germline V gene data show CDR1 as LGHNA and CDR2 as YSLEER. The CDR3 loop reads CASSQSTAGIDGYTF.

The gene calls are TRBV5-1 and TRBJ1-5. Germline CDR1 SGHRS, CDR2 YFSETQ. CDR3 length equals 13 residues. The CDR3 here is CASSSEGTQPQHF. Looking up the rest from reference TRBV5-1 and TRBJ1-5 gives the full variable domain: KAGVTQTPRYLIKTRGQQVTLSCSPISGHRSVSWYQQTPGQGLQFLFEYFSETQRNKGNFPGRFSGRQFSNSRSEMNVSTLELGDSALYLCASSSEGTQPQHFGDGTRLSIL.

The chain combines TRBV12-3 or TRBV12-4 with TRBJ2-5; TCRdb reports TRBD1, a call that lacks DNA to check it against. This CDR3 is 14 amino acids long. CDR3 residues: CASSLNAGGETQYF.

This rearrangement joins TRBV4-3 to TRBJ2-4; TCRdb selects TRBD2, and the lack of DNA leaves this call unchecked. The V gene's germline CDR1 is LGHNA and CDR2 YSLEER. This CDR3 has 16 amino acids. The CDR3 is CASSQEVAGGSNIQYF.

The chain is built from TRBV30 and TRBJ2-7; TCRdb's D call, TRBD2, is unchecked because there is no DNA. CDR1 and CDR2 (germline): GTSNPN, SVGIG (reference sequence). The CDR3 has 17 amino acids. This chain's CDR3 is CAWRWGPRDSRRYEQYF.

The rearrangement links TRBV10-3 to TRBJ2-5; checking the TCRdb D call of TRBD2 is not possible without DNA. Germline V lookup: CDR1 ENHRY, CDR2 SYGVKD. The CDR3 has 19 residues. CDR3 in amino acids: CAISGGLAGAKEYQETQYF.

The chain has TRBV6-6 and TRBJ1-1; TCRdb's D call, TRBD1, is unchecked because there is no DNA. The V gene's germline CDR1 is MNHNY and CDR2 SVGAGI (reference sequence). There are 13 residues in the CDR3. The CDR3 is CASSYSDSSEAFF.

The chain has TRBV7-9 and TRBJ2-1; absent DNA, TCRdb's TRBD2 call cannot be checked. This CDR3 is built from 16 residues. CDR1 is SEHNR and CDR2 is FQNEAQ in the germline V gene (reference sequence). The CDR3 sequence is CASSPRAGGIYNEQFF.

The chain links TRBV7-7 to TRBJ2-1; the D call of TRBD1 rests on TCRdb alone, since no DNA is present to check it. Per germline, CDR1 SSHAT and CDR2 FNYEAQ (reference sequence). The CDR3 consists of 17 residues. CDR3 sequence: CASSLGPGQGVINEQFF.

CDR3 sequence: CASSKGPTSGNTIYF. The rearrangement joins TRBV28 to TRBJ1-3; TCRdb picks TRBD1, but there is no DNA to check that call. The CDR3 runs to 15 residues. CDR1 is MDHEN and CDR2 is SYDVKM in the germline V gene.

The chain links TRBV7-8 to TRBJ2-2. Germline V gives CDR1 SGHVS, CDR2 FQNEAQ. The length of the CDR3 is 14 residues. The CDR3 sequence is CASSPIANTGELFF.

CDR3 in amino acids: CASSLVSYGCTF. J is TRBJ1-2 and V is TRBV7-9. The germline CDR1 and CDR2 sequences are SEHNR and FQNEAQ (reference sequence). This CDR3 has 12 residues.

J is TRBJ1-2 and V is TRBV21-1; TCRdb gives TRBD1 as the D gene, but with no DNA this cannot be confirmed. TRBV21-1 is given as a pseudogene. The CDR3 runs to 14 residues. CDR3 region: CASSPGGSNYGYTF.

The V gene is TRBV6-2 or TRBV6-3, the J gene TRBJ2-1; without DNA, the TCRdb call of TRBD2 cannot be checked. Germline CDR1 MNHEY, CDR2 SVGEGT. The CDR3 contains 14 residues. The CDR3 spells CASSLAGGPGEQFF.

The CDR3 reads CASRDGIQETQYF. The chain links TRBV6-5 to TRBJ2-5. The CDR3 consists of 13 residues. Germline lookup yields CDR1 MNHEY and CDR2 SVGAGI.

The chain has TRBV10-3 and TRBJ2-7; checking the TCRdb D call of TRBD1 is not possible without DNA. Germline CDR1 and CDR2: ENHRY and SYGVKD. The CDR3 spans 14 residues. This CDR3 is CAINEGGESYEQYF.

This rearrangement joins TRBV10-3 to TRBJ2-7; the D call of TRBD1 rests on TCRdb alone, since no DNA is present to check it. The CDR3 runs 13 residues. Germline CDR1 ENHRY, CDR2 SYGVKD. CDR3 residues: CAISGGPPGEQYF.

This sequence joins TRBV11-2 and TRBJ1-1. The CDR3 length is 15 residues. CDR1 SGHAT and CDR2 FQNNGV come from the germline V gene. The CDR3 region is CASSLDGGENTEAFF.

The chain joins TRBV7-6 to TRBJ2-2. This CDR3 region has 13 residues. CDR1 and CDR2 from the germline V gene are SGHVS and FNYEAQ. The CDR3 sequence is CASSLASIGELFF.

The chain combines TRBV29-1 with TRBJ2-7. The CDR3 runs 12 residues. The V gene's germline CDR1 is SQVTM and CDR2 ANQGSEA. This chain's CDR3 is CSVTGSSYEQYF.